These T cell receptor beta chains were read from a single sample in a study of blood T cell repertoires in COVID-19. Here immunoSEQ multiplex PCR was the method, and the copy in TCRdb shows in-frame clones only, minus some. The sample records around 300,000 clones, 75% to 90% being singletons. Sequencing input: PBMCs or T cells enriched from blood (not recorded which). All receptors derive from a woman younger than 30 who had recovered from COVID-19. Both conserved end residues are part of each CDR3.

TRBJ1-1,TRBV2,14,CASSGQGGNTEAFF
TRBJ1-4,TRBV27,16,CASSLVPTATNEKLFF
TRBJ1-5,TRBV5-5,18,CASSLAAGAGIRNQPQHF
TRBJ2-3,TRBV5-1,15,CASSARTTSTDTQYF
TRBJ2-3,TRBV6-2/TRBV6-3,17,CASSPPTSGGGTDTQYF
TRBJ1-2,TRBV27,13,CASSRSGLGGYTF
TRBJ2-3,TRBV5-1,15,CASSSGQGGTNTQYF
TRBJ1-5,TRBV2,13,CASSWDTNQPQHF
TRBJ1-4,TRBV10-3,14,CAISDRETNEKLFF
TRBJ2-1,TRBV19,15,CASSFLAGGYNEQFF
TRBJ1-1,TRBV28,16,CASSFVRGLMNTEAFF
TRBJ1-2,TRBV9,14,CASSVEGANYGYTF
TRBJ1-1,TRBV12-5,14,CASGFRVGNTEAFF
TRBJ2-7,TRBV10-2,13,CASRDSGGYEQYF
TRBJ2-2,TRBV6-4,15,CASSEKRGDTGELFF
TRBJ1-2,TRBV2,14,CASSGGTGTYGYTF
TRBJ1-2,TRBV12-3/TRBV12-4,13,CASTGQGNYGYTF
TRBJ2-7,TRBV15,15,CATSRELQGSYEQYF
TRBJ2-3,TRBV5-1,16,CASSFGFAGAQDTQYF
TRBJ2-1,TRBV10-3,13,CAISGETHNEQFF
TRBJ2-2,TRBV19,17,CASSIVGLAGDTGELFF
TRBJ1-3,TRBV6-2/TRBV6-3,14,CASSWDSSGNTIYF
TRBJ2-5,TRBV5-1,15,CASSLAGRVQETQYF
TRBJ2-2,TRBV10-3,17,CAISESRPGGYTGELFF
TRBJ2-1,TRBV5-6,15,CASSYGQGHPNEQFF
TRBJ2-2,TRBV24-1,15,CATSPGQGGTGELFF
TRBJ1-3,TRBV2,16,CASSTHRLNSGNTIYF
TRBJ2-5,TRBV7-2,15,CASSFGGGRFETQYF
TRBJ1-5,TRBV20-1,14,CSASGGGGDQPQHF
TRBJ1-1,TRBV7-2,17,CASSSQIALQGTTEAFF
TRBJ1-5,TRBV10-1,13,CASKRGSNQPQHF
TRBJ2-4,TRBV6-5,15,CASSRAGTPYDIQYF
TRBJ2-7,TRBV25-1,16,CASPSGGNPCSYEQYF
TRBJ2-2,TRBV6-5,14,CASRQGANTGELFF
TRBJ1-2,TRBV28,12,CASSSTGFGYTF
TRBJ2-1,TRBV10-3,14,CAISDRGGANEQFF
TRBJ1-2,TRBV5-1,14,CASSITQGGDGYTF
TRBJ1-5,TRBV19,15,CASSGRQAVNQPQHF
TRBJ2-7,TRBV27,14,CASSFRDTSYEQYF
TRBJ2-7,TRBV29-1,11,CSVELSYEQYF
TRBJ1-2,TRBV7-8,16,CASSLRWDRDNYGYTF
TRBJ1-6,TRBV14,18,CASSQIAGPGVNNSPLHF